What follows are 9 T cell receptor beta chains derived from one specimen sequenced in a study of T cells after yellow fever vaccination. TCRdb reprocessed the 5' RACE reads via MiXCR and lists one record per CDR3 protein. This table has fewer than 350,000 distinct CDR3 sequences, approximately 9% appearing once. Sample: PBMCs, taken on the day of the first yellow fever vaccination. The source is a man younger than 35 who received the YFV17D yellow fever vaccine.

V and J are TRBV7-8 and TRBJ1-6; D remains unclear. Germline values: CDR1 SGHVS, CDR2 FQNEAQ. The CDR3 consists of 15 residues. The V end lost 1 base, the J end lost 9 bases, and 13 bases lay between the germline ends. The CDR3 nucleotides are TGTGCCAGCAGCTTAGTTCCGGCCCCGGGTTCACCCCTCCACTTT. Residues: CASSLVPAPGSPLHF.

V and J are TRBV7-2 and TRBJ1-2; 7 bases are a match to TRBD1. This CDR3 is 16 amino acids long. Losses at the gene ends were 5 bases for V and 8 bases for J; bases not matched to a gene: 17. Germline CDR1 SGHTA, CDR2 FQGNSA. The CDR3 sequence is CASSRTGDPPSRGYTF. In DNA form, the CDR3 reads TGTGCCAGCAGCCGGACAGGAGACCCCCCGAGCCGGGGCTACACCTTC.

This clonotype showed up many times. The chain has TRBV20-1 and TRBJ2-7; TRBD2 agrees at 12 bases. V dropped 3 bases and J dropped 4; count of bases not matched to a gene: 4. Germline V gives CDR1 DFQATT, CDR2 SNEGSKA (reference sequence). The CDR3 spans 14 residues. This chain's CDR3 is CSASLAGGRYEQYV. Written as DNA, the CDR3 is TGCAGTGCTAGTCTAGCGGGGGGGCGATACGAGCAGTACGTC.

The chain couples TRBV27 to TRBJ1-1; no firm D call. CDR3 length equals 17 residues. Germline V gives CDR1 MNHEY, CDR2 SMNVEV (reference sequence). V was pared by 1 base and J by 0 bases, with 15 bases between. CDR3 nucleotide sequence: TGTGCCAGCAGTTTATTAAACCCAATGGGTATGAACACTGAAGCTTTCTTT. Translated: CASSLLNPMGMNTEAFF.

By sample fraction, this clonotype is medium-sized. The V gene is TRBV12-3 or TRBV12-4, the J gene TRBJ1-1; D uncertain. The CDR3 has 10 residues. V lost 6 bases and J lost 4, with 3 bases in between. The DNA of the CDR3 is TGTGCCAGCAGGGGCACTGAAGCTTTCTTT. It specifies CASRGTEAFF.

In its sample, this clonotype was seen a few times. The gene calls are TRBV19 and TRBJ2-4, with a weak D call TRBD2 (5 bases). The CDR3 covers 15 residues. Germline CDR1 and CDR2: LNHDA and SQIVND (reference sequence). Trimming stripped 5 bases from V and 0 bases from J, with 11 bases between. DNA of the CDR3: TGTGCCAGTAGTGGGGAGATCCTAGCCAAAAACATTCAGTACTTC. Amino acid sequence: CASSGEILAKNIQYF. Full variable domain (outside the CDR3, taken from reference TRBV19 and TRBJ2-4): DGGITQSPKYLFRKEGQNVTLSCEQNLNHDAMYWYRQDPGQGLRLIYYSQIVNDFQKGDIAEGYSVSREKKESFPLTVTSAQKNPTAFYLCASSGEILAKNIQYFGAGTRLSVL.

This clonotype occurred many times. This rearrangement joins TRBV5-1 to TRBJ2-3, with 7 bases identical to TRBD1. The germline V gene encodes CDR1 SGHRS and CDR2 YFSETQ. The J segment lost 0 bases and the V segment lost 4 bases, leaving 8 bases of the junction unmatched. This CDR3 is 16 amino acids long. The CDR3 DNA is TGCGCCAGCAGCGACACCGGGACAGAGAGCACAGATACGCAGTATTTT. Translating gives CASSDTGTESTDTQYF. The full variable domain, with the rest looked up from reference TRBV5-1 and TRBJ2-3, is KAGVTQTPRYLIKTRGQQVTLSCSPISGHRSVSWYQQTPGQGLQFLFEYFSETQRNKGNFPGRFSGRQFSNSRSEMNVSTLELGDSALYLCASSDTGTESTDTQYFGPGTRLTVL.

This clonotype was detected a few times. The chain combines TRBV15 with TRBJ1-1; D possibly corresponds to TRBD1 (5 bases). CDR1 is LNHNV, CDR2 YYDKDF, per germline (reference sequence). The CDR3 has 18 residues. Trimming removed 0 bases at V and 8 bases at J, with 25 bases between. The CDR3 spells CATSRDRTLLMGVKEAFF. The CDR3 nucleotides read TGTGCCACCAGCAGAGATAGGACCTTGTTAATGGGGGTAAAGGAAGCTTTCTTT.

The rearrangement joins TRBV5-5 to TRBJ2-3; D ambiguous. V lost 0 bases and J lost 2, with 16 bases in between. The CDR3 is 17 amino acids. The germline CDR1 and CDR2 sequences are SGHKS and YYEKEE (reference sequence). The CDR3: CASSLDLGTSTTDTQYF. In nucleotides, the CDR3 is TGTGCCAGCAGCTTGGATTTGGGCACCTCTACCACAGATACGCAGTATTTT.